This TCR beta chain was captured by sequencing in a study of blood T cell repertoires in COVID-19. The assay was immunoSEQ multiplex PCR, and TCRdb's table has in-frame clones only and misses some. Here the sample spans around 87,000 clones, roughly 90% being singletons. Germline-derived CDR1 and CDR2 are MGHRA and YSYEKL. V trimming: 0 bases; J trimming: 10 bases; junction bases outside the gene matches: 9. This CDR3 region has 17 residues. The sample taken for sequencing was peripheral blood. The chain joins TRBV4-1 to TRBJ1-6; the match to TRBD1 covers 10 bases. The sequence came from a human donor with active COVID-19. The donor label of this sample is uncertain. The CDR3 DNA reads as TGCGCCAGCAGCCAAGATATTCGGGGACAGGGGAAATCACCCCTCCACTTT. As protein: CASSQDIRGQGKSPLHF.